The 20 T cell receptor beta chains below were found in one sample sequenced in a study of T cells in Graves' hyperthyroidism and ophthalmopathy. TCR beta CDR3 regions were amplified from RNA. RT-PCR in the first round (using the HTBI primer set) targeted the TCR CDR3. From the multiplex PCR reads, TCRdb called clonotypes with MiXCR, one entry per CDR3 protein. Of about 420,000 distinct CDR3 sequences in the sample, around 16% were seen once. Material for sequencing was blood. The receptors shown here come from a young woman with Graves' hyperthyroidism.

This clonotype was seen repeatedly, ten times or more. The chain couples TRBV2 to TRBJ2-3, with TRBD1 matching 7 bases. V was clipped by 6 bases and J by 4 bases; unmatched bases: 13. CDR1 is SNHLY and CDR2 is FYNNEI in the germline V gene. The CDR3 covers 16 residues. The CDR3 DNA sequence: TGTGCCAGCAGATTGCTGGCAGGGGGTCGGGCAGATACGCAGTATTTT. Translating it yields CASRLLAGGRADTQYF.

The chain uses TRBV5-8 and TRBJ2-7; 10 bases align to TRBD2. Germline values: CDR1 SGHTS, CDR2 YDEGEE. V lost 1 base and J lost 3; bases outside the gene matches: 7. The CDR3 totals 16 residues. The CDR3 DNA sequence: TGTGCCAGCAGCTTGCCGGCTAGCGGGAGAAACTACGAGCAGTACTTC. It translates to CASSLPASGRNYEQYF.

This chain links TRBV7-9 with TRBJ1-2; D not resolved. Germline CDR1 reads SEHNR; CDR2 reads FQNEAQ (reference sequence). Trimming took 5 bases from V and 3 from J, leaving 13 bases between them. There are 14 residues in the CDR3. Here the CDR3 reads CASSPSRDYYGYTF. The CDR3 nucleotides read TGTGCCAGCAGCCCATCCAGAGACTACTATGGCTACACCTTC.

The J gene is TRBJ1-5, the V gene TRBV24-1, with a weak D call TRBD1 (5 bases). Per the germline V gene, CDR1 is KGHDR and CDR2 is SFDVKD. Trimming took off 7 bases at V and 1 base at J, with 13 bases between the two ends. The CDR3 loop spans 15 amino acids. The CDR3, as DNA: TGTGCCACCAGCCCGGGGAGGGGAAGCAATCAGCCCCAGCATTTT. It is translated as CATSPGRGSNQPQHF.

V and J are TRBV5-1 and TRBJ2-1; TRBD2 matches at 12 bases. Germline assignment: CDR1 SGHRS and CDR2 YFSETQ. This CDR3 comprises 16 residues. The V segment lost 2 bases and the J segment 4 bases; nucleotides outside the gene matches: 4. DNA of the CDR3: TGCGCCAGCAGCTTAAGACTAGCGGGAGAATACAATGAGCAGTTCTTC. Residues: CASSLRLAGEYNEQFF.

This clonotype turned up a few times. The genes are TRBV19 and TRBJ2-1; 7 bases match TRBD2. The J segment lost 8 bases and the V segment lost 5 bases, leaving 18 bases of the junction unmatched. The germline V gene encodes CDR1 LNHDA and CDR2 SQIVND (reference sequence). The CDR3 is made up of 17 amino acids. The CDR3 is CASSRIRDYQNGDEQFF. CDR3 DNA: TGTGCCAGTAGTCGAATCCGGGACTACCAAAATGGAGATGAGCAGTTCTTC. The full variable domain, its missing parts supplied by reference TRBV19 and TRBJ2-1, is DGGITQSPKYLFRKEGQNVTLSCEQNLNHDAMYWYRQDPGQGLRLIYYSQIVNDFQKGDIAEGYSVSREKKESFPLTVTSAQKNPTAFYLCASSRIRDYQNGDEQFFGPGTRLTVL.

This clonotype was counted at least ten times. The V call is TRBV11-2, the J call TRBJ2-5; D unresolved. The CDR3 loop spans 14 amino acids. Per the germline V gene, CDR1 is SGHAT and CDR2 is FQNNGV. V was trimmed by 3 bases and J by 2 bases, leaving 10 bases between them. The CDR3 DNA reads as TGTGCCAGCAGCTTTTGGCGTCAACAAGAGACCCAGTACTTC. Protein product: CASSFWRQQETQYF.

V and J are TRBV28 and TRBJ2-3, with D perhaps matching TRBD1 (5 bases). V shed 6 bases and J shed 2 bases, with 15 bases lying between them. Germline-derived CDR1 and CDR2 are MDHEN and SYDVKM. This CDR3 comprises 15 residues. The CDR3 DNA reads TGTGCCAGCAGCCCAAGGGGCGGAGTCACAGATACGCAGTATTTT. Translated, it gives CASSPRGGVTDTQYF.

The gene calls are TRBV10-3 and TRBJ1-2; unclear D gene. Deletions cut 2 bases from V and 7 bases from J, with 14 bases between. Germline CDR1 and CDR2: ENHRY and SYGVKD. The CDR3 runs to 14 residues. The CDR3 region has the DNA TGTGCCATCAGTGAGCCCGGATCGGGCAGTGGCTACACCTTC. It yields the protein CAISEPGSGSGYTF.

Here the CDR3 reads CASSHRDRAAGEQYF. Written as DNA, the CDR3 is TGTGCCAGCAGTCACCGGGACAGGGCGGCGGGAGAGCAGTACTTC. This chain uses TRBV6-2 or TRBV6-3 with TRBJ2-7; TRBD1 matches at 9 bases. CDR1 MNHEY and CDR2 SVGEGT come from the germline V gene. The V segment lost 5 bases and the J segment 7 bases; nucleotides outside the gene matches: 12. The CDR3 has 15 residues.

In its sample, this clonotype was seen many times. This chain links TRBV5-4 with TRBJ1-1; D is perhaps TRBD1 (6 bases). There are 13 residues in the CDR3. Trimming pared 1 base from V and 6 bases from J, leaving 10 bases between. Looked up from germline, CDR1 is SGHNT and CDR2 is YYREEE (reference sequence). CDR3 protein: CASSLRGAPEAFF. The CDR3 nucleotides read TGTGCCAGCAGCTTGAGGGGGGCTCCTGAAGCTTTCTTT.

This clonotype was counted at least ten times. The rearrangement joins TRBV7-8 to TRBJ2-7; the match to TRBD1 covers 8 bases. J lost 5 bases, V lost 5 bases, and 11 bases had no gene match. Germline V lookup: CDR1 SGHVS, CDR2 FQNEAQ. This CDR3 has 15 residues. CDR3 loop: CASSPWTGKIDEQYF. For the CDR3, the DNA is TGTGCCAGCAGCCCCTGGACAGGGAAGATAGACGAGCAGTACTTC.

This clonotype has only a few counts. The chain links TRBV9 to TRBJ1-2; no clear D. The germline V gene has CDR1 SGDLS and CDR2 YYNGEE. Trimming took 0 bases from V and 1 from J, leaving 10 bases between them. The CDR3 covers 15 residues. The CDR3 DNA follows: TGTGCCAGCAGCGTAGGAGTAAACAGTAACTATGGCTACACCTTC. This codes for CASSVGVNSNYGYTF.

The DNA for the CDR3 is TGTGCCAGCAGTCTAGGACTAGCGGGGGATACGCAGTATTTT. Residues: CASSLGLAGDTQYF. This chain joins TRBV27 and TRBJ2-3; 12 bases align to TRBD2. This CDR3 spans 14 amino acids. V lost 5 bases to trimming and J lost 6 bases; unmatched junction nucleotides: 3. The germline V gene encodes CDR1 MNHEY and CDR2 SMNVEV (reference sequence).

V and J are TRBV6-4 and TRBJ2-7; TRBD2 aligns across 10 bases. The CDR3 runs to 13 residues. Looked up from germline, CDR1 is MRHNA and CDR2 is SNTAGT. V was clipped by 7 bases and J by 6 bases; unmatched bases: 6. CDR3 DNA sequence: TGTGCCAGCATTATAGCGGGAGGAGGCGAGCAGTACTTC. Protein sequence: CASIIAGGGEQYF.

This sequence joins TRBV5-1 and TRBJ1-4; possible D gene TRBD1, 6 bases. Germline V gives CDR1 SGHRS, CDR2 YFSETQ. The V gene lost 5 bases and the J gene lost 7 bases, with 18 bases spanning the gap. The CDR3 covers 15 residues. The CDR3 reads CASRTTGKGGEKLFF. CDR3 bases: TGCGCCAGCAGAACGACAGGCAAGGGAGGTGAAAAACTGTTTTTT.

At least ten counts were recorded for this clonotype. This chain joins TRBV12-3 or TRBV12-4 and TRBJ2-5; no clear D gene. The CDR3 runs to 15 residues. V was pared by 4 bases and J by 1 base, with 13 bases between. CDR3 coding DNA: TGTGCCAGCAGTTCCGGGTCAAGCCCCCAAGAGACCCAGTACTTC. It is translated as CASSSGSSPQETQYF.

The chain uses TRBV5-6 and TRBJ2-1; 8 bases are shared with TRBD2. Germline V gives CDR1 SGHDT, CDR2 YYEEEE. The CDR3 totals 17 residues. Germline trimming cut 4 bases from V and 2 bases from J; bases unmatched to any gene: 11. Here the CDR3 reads CASSLSFTSGTYNEQFF. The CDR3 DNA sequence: TGTGCCAGCAGCCTTTCTTTCACTAGCGGTACCTACAATGAGCAGTTCTTC.

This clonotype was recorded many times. The CDR3 region has the DNA TGTGCCAGCCAAAAGAGAGAGACGGGCGTGCTCTCCTACGAGCAGTACTTC. It yields the protein CASQKRETGVLSYEQYF. The chain is built from TRBV28 and TRBJ2-7; D not certain. The CDR3 is 17 amino acids. Germline V gene data show CDR1 as MDHEN and CDR2 as SYDVKM. The V gene lost 8 bases and the J gene lost 0 bases, with 23 bases spanning the gap. The full variable domain, its missing parts supplied by reference TRBV28 and TRBJ2-7, is DVKVTQSSRYLVKRTGEKVFLECVQDMDHENMFWYRQDPGLGLRLIYFSYDVKMKEKGDIPEGYSVSREKKERFSLILESASTNQTSMYLCASQKRETGVLSYEQYFGPGTRLTVT.

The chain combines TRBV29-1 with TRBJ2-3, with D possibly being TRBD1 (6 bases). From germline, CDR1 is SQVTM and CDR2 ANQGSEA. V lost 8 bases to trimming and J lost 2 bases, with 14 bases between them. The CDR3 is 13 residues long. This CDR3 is CSTGTRYTDTQYF. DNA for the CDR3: TGCAGCACCGGGACAAGATACACAGATACGCAGTATTTT.